This T cell receptor beta chain derives from a study of T cells in Graves' hyperthyroidism and ophthalmopathy. Study summary: Peripheral blood was acquired at first diagnosis, ahead of any therapy whatsoever. Study outcomes and limitations: From stable hyperthyroidism, ophthalmopathy was separated by a 13 V-J model.

V dropped 5 bases and J dropped 1 base, with 32 bases sitting between them. The CDR3 sequence is 21 residues long. The V gene's germline CDR1 is MNHNS and CDR2 SASEGT. From RNA transcripts, TCR beta CDR3 regions were amplified. Using the HTBI primer set, a first-round RT-PCR was run on the TCR CDR3. TCRdb analysed the multiplex PCR reads with MiXCR anew, one entry per CDR3 protein. This table holds 450,000 to 650,000 distinct CDR3 sequences, about 15% found once. In this sample, this clonotype turned up many times. Its antigen remains unknown. The chain couples TRBV6-1 to TRBJ1-2, with D perhaps matching TRBD1 (6 bases). This TCR was recovered from a woman under 30 with Graves' ophthalmopathy. Specimen: blood. The CDR3 region is CASSPPQGQQLGPLRNYGYTF. Written as DNA, the CDR3 is TGTGCCAGCAGTCCCCCCCAGGGGCAACAGCTGGGTCCCCTACGTAACTATGGCTACACCTTC.